A selection of T cell receptor beta chains follows, all from one sample in a study of cytomegalovirus exposure and HLA in healthy donors. Measured with immunoSEQ multiplex PCR; TCRdb has only the in-frame clones, and not every one. The data hold 100,000 to 130,000 clones, with approximately 81% observed a single time. Sequenced input: PBMCs. Receptor source: a man aged 30-40 years in good health and CMV-seronegative. The CDR3 runs from the conserved cysteine through the conserved F or W. D genes are given only for firm matches. Clone size is shown for a subset of rows, as once, few, many or a class of expanded clone.

J,V,size,D,DNA,CDR3
TRBJ2-5,TRBV9,NA,NA,TGTGCCAGCAGCGTACAGGGTGGCCGGGAGACCCAGTACTTC,CASSVQGGRETQYF
TRBJ2-7,TRBV19,NA,TRBD1,TGTGCCAGTAGTTGGGGACAGACCGAGCAGTACTTC,CASSWGQTEQYF
TRBJ1-5,TRBV6-1,NA,NA,TGTGCCAGCAGTGAAAGGAGGGAAGGCCAGCCCCAGCATTTT,CASSERREGQPQHF
TRBJ2-5,TRBV13,few,TRBD2,TGTGCCAGCAGCTTAGGCCGGGGAGCGGGGGGACAAGAGACCCAGTACTTC,CASSLGRGAGGQETQYF
TRBJ1-5,TRBV18,NA,TRBD1,TGTGCCAGCTCTACCAGCACGGGACAGGGTAGTCAGCCCCAGCATTTT,CASSTSTGQGSQPQHF
TRBJ2-1,TRBV12-5,NA,TRBD2,TGTGCTAGTGGTTTCCGAGCGGGGGGGTCGTTCAATGAGCAGTTCTTC,CASGFRAGGSFNEQFF
TRBJ1-2,TRBV11-2,NA,NA,TGTGCCAGCAGCCCCGGACAGCTTCTATGGGGGGGCTACACCTTC,CASSPGQLLWGGYTF
TRBJ2-7,TRBV9,few,NA,TGTGCCAGCTCATTTAGCGGTTTCGAGCAGTACTTC,CASSFSGFEQYF
TRBJ2-3,TRBV9,NA,NA,TGTGCCAGCAGCGTTACTAGTCCCCCAGATACGCAGTATTTT,CASSVTSPPDTQYF
TRBJ2-3,TRBV5-1,NA,NA,TGCGCCAGCAGCCTCAGCACAGATACGCAGTATTTT,CASSLSTDTQYF
TRBJ2-1,TRBV6-1,NA,NA,TGTGCCAGCAGGATGGCGGGACAGAGCTACAATGAGCAGTTCTTC,CASRMAGQSYNEQFF
TRBJ2-7,TRBV6-5,NA,TRBD2,TGTGCCAGCAGAAGACTAGCGGGGGCGTCCTACGAGCAGTACTTC,CASRRLAGASYEQYF
TRBJ2-3,TRBV14,NA,NA,TGTGCCAGCAGCCAAGCTCCGACTAGTTTCCCCACAGATACGCAGTATTTT,CASSQAPTSFPTDTQYF
TRBJ2-1,TRBV2,NA,NA,TGTGCCAGCAAAAGTCCGGTCTCCAATGAGCAGTTCTTC,CASKSPVSNEQFF
TRBJ2-7,TRBV19,NA,NA,TGTGCCAGTAGCCACGAGGCGGCCGCCTACGAGCAGTACTTC,CASSHEAAAYEQYF
TRBJ2-1,TRBV7-9,NA,TRBD1,TGTGCCAGCAGCGGACGGGACAGGTCTTCCAATGAGCAGTTCTTC,CASSGRDRSSNEQFF
TRBJ2-2,TRBV6-6,few,TRBD2,TGTGCCAGCAGCCCGACTAGCGGGTATAACACCGGGGAGCTGTTTTTT,CASSPTSGYNTGELFF
TRBJ2-7,TRBV7-8,NA,NA,TGTGCCAGCAGCTTACAGTACTCCTACGAGCAGTACTTC,CASSLQYSYEQYF
TRBJ2-4,TRBV4-1,NA,NA,TGCGCCAGCAGCTACGGGACTGGGGAAAACATTCAGTACTTC,CASSYGTGENIQYF
TRBJ2-4,TRBV30,NA,NA,TGTGCCTGGAGTACGCAGACAGGAAGAAACATTCAGTACTTC,CAWSTQTGRNIQYF
TRBJ1-1,TRBV19,NA,NA,TGTGCCACCCACTCCAGGGGAAACACTGAAGCTTTCTTT,CATHSRGNTEAFF
TRBJ2-1,TRBV13,NA,NA,TGTGCCAGCAGGCAGGTGGGGGGAAGCTACAATGAGCAGTTCTTC,CASRQVGGSYNEQFF
TRBJ2-5,TRBV6-1,NA,NA,TGTGCCAGCAGTGAAGGGCCTAGTCAAGAGACCCAGTACTTC,CASSEGPSQETQYF
TRBJ1-2,TRBV6-6,NA,NA,TGTGCCCGCGTCGGGGGGAAGGATGGCTACACCTTC,CARVGGKDGYTF
TRBJ2-7,TRBV25-1,NA,NA,TGTGCCAGCAGTGAATGGGGGCGCGAGGTCGAGCAGTACTTC,CASSEWGREVEQYF
TRBJ2-3,TRBV6-1,NA,TRBD2,TGTGCCAGCAGGGGGGGAGCGGGAGAGTCAGATACGCAGTATTTT,CASRGGAGESDTQYF
TRBJ2-2,TRBV7-6,NA,NA,TGTGCCAGCAGCTCGAGGGCAGGCATGGGGAACACCGGGGAGCTGTTTTTT,CASSSRAGMGNTGELFF
TRBJ2-5,TRBV11-2,NA,TRBD2,TGTGCCAGCGCGGGACTAGCGGTCCAAGAGACCCAGTACTTC,CASAGLAVQETQYF
TRBJ2-1,TRBV7-6,NA,NA,TGTGCCAGCAGCTTAGCGGGGCGACCCAATGAGCAGTTCTTC,CASSLAGRPNEQFF
TRBJ2-7,TRBV18,NA,NA,TGTGCCAGCTCACTCGAGTCAGGGGAATACGAGCAGTACTTC,CASSLESGEYEQYF
TRBJ2-5,TRBV28,few,NA,TGTGCCGGGGCGCAGGGGGGCATGGAGACCCAGTACTTC,CAGAQGGMETQYF
TRBJ1-1,TRBV15,NA,TRBD1,TGTGCCACCAGCAGAGATCTAACAGGGGACACTGAAGCTTTCTTT,CATSRDLTGDTEAFF
TRBJ1-5,TRBV19,once,NA,TGTGCCAGGGACCGACAGCGCAATCAGCCCCAGCATTTT,CARDRQRNQPQHF
TRBJ1-2,TRBV15,NA,TRBD1,TGTGCCACCAGCGGGTCTACAGGGGTGGGCTACACCTTC,CATSGSTGVGYTF
TRBJ2-2,TRBV2,NA,NA,TGTGCCAGCATCCAAGCGGAGGTGAACACCGGGGAGCTGTTTTTT,CASIQAEVNTGELFF
TRBJ2-5,TRBV11-2,NA,NA,TGTGCCAGCAGCCGTGAGCACCGAGAGACCCAGTACTTC,CASSREHRETQYF